This section outlines one TCR beta chain sequence together with its context. Its antigen target is currently unknown. Lacking the conserved final phenylalanine or tryptophan, this CDR3 likely reflects a read error. Receptors were amplified or captured by the immunoSEQ multiplex PCR assay. For most patients, genomic DNA was subjected to high-throughput TCR-beta CDR3 sequencing by Adaptive Biotechnologies. In the source study's methods: Adaptive's ImmunoSEQ software supplied the TCR sequencing data for 18 patients, while MiXCR and VDJtools were used to process three other patients. CDR3 nucleotide sequences shared by donor and recipient were removed because the origin of these sequences could not be assigned. To be classed as alloreactive, a clone needed at least 2-fold expansion over unstimulated cells and a minimum CFSE-low frequency of 0.002% (template counts) or 0.001% (read counts). Clones were considered mappable if detected in sequenced pre-transplant spleen, lymph node, or MLR CFSE-low populations of the donor or recipient. Cumulative frequency of alloreactive clones was calculated as a percentage of all sequences weighted by copy number. TCRdb took this table from immuneACCESS and kept in-frame rearrangements with V and J called. Such tables lack part of the clones; where checked against another copy, unresolved V genes explain under half of the gap, and the rest is unexplained. D and trimming were read from the DNA, whereas the V and J calls and clone size are those reported in that table. The sample data list some 14,000 clones, and 55% to 75% of these were observed just once. Together, the top ten hold roughly 25% of the sample.

Intraepithelial and lamina propria lymphocytes were isolated from graft specimens using dithiothreitol, EDTA incubations and collagenase D digestion. Bulk TCR-beta sequencing was performed on serial intestinal graft biopsy specimens collected as late as 600 days after transplant. The CDR3 region is 13 residues in length, termini included. Only CDR3 DNA is held: 39 bases, read in frame from base 1. As encoded in the germline V gene, CDR1 is SGHVT while CDR2 is SQSDAQ. Trimming removed 8 bases from V and 4 bases from J, leaving 14 bases between the germline ends. The data stem from a study of graft-versus-host responses after intestinal transplantation (dated by TCRdb to the early 2020s). Background on the whole study: Multivisceral, liver-intestinal, or isolated intestinal transplants were received by the recipients. All recipients received anti-thymocyte globulin induction followed by maintenance tacrolimus and steroids for about three years. After intestinal transplantation, graft-versus-host and host-versus-graft alloreactive T cell clones in the graft, circulation and bone marrow were tracked using bulk TCR-beta CDR3 sequencing. Alloreactive clones were identified by sequencing pre-transplant mixed lymphocyte reaction products and comparing these products with unstimulated pre-transplant donor and recipient T cells. Of the 20 to 25 intestinal transplant recipients enrolled in the cohort, one of whom was a retransplant, a few patients without pretransplant specimens were excluded. Donor T cell macrochimerism was defined as a peak of at least 4% donor T cells among recipient peripheral blood mononuclear cells. Rather than going through the commercial service, samples from a few later patients were sequenced in-house on an Illumina MiSeq and processed with MiXCR.

General findings and caveats noted by the study authors: Early after transplant, peak levels of circulating GvH clones were associated with declines in HvG clones. Patients with donor T cell macrochimerism had high GvH to HvG T cell clonal ratios in their allografts. GvH clones were detected in recipient bone marrow, and some of these GvH clones were observed earlier in ileal mucosa or blood, consistent with an intestinal mucosal origin. The relatively low number and heterogeneity of intestinal transplant patients limited the conclusions.

Here the sequenced sample was ileum tissue, taken 700 to 800 days after intestinal transplantation. The TCR sequence derives from a human patient who received an intestinal transplant, so some T cells may come from the graft donor. The rearrangement combines TRBV7-4 with TRBJ1-2; the D gene cannot be resolved reliably. The encoded CDR3 is CASRPQEVYGYTL. The DNA sequence reads TGTGCCAGCCGCCCGCAAGAAGTCTATGGCTACACCCTC.